What follows describes a single TCR beta chain. Its antigen is not yet known. Within one base of it there is no much larger clone, and no base qualities were kept. Genomic DNA was extracted from sorted cells for sequencing of the TCRbeta CDR3 region. The immunoSEQ Assay was used for sequencing of TCRbeta CDR3 regions. The immuneACCESS repertoire file appears here via TCRdb, limited to in-frame rearrangements. These files lack a portion of the clones; in checked studies, under half of the deficit traces to unresolved V genes, and the cause of the others is not known. The sample has some 73,000 clones on record, roughly 85% of them singletons. Jointly, the top ten make up under 0.75% of the sample. From the cysteine through the phenylalanine, the CDR3 covers 16 amino acids. Of the read, only the CDR3 DNA is kept; its 48 bases are in frame from base 1. Germline trimming: 4 bases from V, 4 bases from J; junction bases outside gene matches: 7. In the germline V gene (reference sequence), CDR1 corresponds to LNHDA and CDR2 to SQIVND.

The sample belongs to a study of OX40 agonist ivuxolimab in advanced cancers. Turning to the overall study: Ivuxolimab, which targeted the costimulatory receptor OX40 (CD134), was an agonistic, fully human IgG2 monoclonal antibody. Of the approximately 50 dose-escalation patients, hepatocellular carcinoma was present in about 20, melanoma in around 15, renal cell carcinoma in 9 and head and neck cancer in 9. In the dose-escalation cohort, around 80% of patients were male, and the mean age was around 65 years with a range of about 20 to 80. Peripheral TCRbeta sequencing aimed to test whether ivuxolimab altered TCR sequence diversity and caused clonal T-cell expansion. Partial responses occurred in three dose-escalation patients: two with cutaneous melanoma and one with hepatocellular carcinoma. Prior anti-PD-1, anti-PD-L1 or anti-CTLA-4 therapy was permitted, and checkpoint inhibitors had been received by roughly 42% of dose-escalation patients. Intravenous ivuxolimab was administered to patients every 2 weeks at six dose levels: 0.01, 0.1, 0.3, 1.5, 3 and 10 mg/kg. The paper describes the monotherapy dose-escalation part (N of about 52 patients) of the phase I trial of ivuxolimab. On the study overall, not on this receptor specifically: In partial responders in the 0.1-3.0 mg/kg groups, normalized peripheral clonal expansion was found to be among the lowest, especially among CD8+ T cells. Low levels of normalized T-cell clonal expansion were also shown by some nonresponding patients. At doses of 0.1 to 3.0 mg/kg, clonal expansion of both CD4+ and CD8+ blood T cells was observed from baseline to week 6. The antigen specificity of the peripheral T cells that underwent clonal expansion was not determined. On average, CD8+ T cells showed more expanded clones than CD4+ T cells after ivuxolimab.

Patients with autoimmune disease history or receiving systemic immunosuppression were excluded from the trial. Peripheral blood for TCR sequencing was collected from all dose cohorts at baseline, on cycle 4 day 1, and on cycle 7 day 1. The samples were taken from a phase I, first-in-human, multicenter, open-label dose-escalation trial of ivuxolimab. Adults with locally advanced or metastatic melanoma, renal cell, hepatocellular, or head and neck squamous cell carcinoma were enrolled in the trial. Before TCR sequencing, CD4+ T cells and CD8+ T cells were sorted from peripheral blood as separate populations.

This specimen consisted of CD4+ or CD8+ T cells sorted from blood, obtained in a trial of the OX40 agonist ivuxolimab. Here the chain combines TRBV19 and TRBJ2-1, and 10 junction bases match TRBD1. The TCR comes from an adult with an advanced solid tumor such as melanoma, head and neck, liver or kidney cancer. The nucleotide sequence reads as follows: TGTGCCAGTAGTACCCGGACAGGGGGAACTTACAATGAGCAGTTCTTC. The translation is CASSTRTGGTYNEQFF.